The table lists the clone carrying this T cell receptor (beta chain) with a count of one. These data come from a study of blood T cell repertoires in COVID-19. Background on the study: PBMCs, B-cell-depleted T cells, or T cells were the source of the cDNA or gDNA that made up the material.

The CDR3 runs 14 residues. Between the trimmed V and J ends, which lost 2 bases and 6 bases, there was a span of 16 bases. Germline CDR1 reads GTSNPN; CDR2 reads SVGIG (reference sequence). The method was immunoSEQ multiplex PCR; TCRdb's version includes in-frame clones alone and lacks a portion of them. The table has 210,000 or so clones, around nine tenths seen once. Grouping used clinical history reported by participants in a survey and questionnaire. Sequencing input: PBMCs or T cells enriched from blood (not recorded which). The clonotype comes from a woman in her twenties or thirties who had been exposed to COVID-19. The genes are TRBV30 and TRBJ1-1; D may be TRBD1 (6 bases). The chain's CDR3 is CAWSTGQTGSEAFF. The CDR3 bases are TGTGCCTGGAGTACAGGACAGACGGGTTCTGAAGCTTTCTTT.